This T cell receptor (beta chain) was retrieved from a study of T cell responses to AZD1222 COVID-19 vaccine. General study results and limits: Nearly half of spike-specific TCRs reportedly target variant regions that are unmutated in the B.1.351 and B.1.1.7 variants. Most donors were white British, females outnumbered males, and clonal diversity was possibly underestimated. No repertoire was sampled before or during the peak T cell response, only after it.

Researchers grouped second doses given at about 4 or about 12 weeks into one pool. The germline V and J ends were trimmed by 0 bases and 4 bases, with 7 bases remaining between them. The V gene's germline CDR1 is SGDLS and CDR2 YYNGEE. This CDR3 contains 13 residues. Assay used: immunoSEQ multiplex PCR; TCRdb lists only in-frame clones, some missing. The sample consists of tens of thousands of clones, roughly 90% of them appearing once. With regard to this clone: What it binds is not known.

Sequences were derived from peripheral blood, sampled 28 days after the second AZD1222 dose. This TCR came from an adult who received the AZD1222 COVID-19 vaccine. The chain carries TRBV9 and TRBJ1-2; D gene unclear. In nucleotides, the CDR3 is TGTGCCAGCAGCGTAGCGGAAACCTATGGCTACACCTTC. This translates into CASSVAETYGYTF.